This is a list of T cell receptor beta chains from one sample in a study of cytomegalovirus exposure and HLA in healthy donors. Data came from immunoSEQ multiplex PCR; TCRdb stores just in-frame clones and leaves some out. The data hold 84,000 or so clones, with 62% observed a single time. The sequenced material came from PBMCs. The receptors were gathered from a woman aged 25-40 years in good health and CMV-seropositive. The CDR3 runs from the conserved cysteine through the conserved F or W. A D gene is named only where the DNA matches it firmly. Clone size is stated in some rows and not others, as once, few, many or a class when expanded.

>TRBV7-2|TRBJ1-1|12|NA|NA
TGTGCCAGCAGTTCCGACAGACGTGAAGCTTTCTTT
CASSSDRREAFF
>TRBV29-1|TRBJ1-2|13|NA|TRBD1
TGCAGCGCCCTCAGACAGGGGCAGGATGGCTACACCTTC
CSALRQGQDGYTF
>TRBV7-8|TRBJ1-3|14|few|NA
TGTGCCAGCAGCTTCGACACCTCTGGAAACACCATATATTTT
CASSFDTSGNTIYF
>TRBV30|TRBJ2-7|15|NA|TRBD2
TGTGCCTGGAGTGTAAGCCCGCTAGCGGGGGGAGAGCAGTACTTC
CAWSVSPLAGGEQYF
>TRBV28|TRBJ2-7|14|NA|NA
TGTGCCAGCAGTTCCGCGGGCCCCGCCTACGAGCAGTACTTC
CASSSAGPAYEQYF
>TRBV5-1|TRBJ2-2|13|few|NA
TGCGCCAGCAGCATTCAGGGGACCGGGGAGCTGTTTTTT
CASSIQGTGELFF
>TRBV2|TRBJ1-5|18|NA|TRBD1
TGTGCCAGCAGTCAAGGGACAGGGGGCCGCCTCGGGAATCAGCCCCAGCATTTT
CASSQGTGGRLGNQPQHF
>TRBV6-5|TRBJ1-6|16|few|TRBD1
TGTGCCAGCAGTTACTCGAGTCCATCACAGGGGTCACCCCTCCACTTT
CASSYSSPSQGSPLHF
>TRBV9|TRBJ2-7|14|NA|TRBD1
TGTGCCAGCAGCGTTGGACAGGGTCCCTACGAGCAGTACTTC
CASSVGQGPYEQYF
>TRBV5-1|TRBJ2-7|16|NA|NA
TGCGCCAGCAGCTTGGTTCCTAGTCAGAGTCCCTACGAGCAGTACTTC
CASSLVPSQSPYEQYF
>TRBV6-5|TRBJ1-6|13|NA|NA
TGTGCCAGCAGTTACGGCCCAAATTCACCCCTCCACTTT
CASSYGPNSPLHF
>TRBV28|TRBJ1-1|15|NA|TRBD1
TGTGCCAGCAGTCCCCACAGGGGGGGGAACACTGAAGCTTTCTTT
CASSPHRGGNTEAFF
>TRBV4-2|TRBJ2-7|16|NA|TRBD2
TGTGCCAGCAGCCAAGATGGGACTAGCGGGGGGTACGAGCAGTACTTC
CASSQDGTSGGYEQYF
>TRBV27|TRBJ2-2|16|NA|TRBD1
TGTGCCAGCAGTTCCCGTCCGGGACAGGGTGCCGGGGAGCTGTTTTTT
CASSSRPGQGAGELFF
>TRBV29-1|TRBJ2-7|14|few|TRBD1
TGCAGCGTTGAAGATTCGGGACAGTTCTACGAGCAGTACTTC
CSVEDSGQFYEQYF
>TRBV7-9|TRBJ1-1|13|NA|NA
TGTTCCAGCAGCTTAGTCAGCGACACTGAAGCTTTCTTT
CSSSLVSDTEAFF
>TRBV7-9|TRBJ2-7|14|NA|TRBD1
TGTGCCAGCAGCGTGACAGGGGGCCGGTACGAGCAGTACTTC
CASSVTGGRYEQYF
>TRBV7-9|TRBJ1-1|14|NA|NA
TGTGCCAGCAGCTTTGAGTCGTCGGGGACTGAAGCTTTCTTT
CASSFESSGTEAFF
>TRBV11-2|TRBJ1-1|14|NA|NA
TGTGCCAGCAGCTTAGATGGGGAGGGCACTGAAGCTTTCTTT
CASSLDGEGTEAFF
>TRBV5-1|TRBJ2-2|15|few|TRBD2
TGCGCCAGCAGCAGAACTAGCGGGGGCCCCGGGGAGCTGTTTTTT
CASSRTSGGPGELFF
>TRBV25-1|TRBJ2-1|13|NA|NA
TGTGCCAGCAGTGAAACGGGGAAGAATGAGCAGTTCTTC
CASSETGKNEQFF
>TRBV25-1|TRBJ1-1|18|NA|NA
TGTGCCAGCAGTGAATTCGGCAAGGGGCGAACTATGAACACTGAAGCTTTCTTT
CASSEFGKGRTMNTEAFF
>TRBV9|TRBJ2-1|15|NA|NA
TGTGCCAGCAGCGTAGCTCCGGGCTCCTACAATGAGCAGTTCTTC
CASSVAPGSYNEQFF
>TRBV30|TRBJ2-1|14|few|NA
TGTGCCTGGAGTTTGACCCCTAGCGTCAATGAGCAGTTCTTC
CAWSLTPSVNEQFF
>TRBV7-8|TRBJ1-6|15|few|NA
TGTGCCAGCAGCTATCAGGATCCCCATAATTCACCCCTCCACTTT
CASSYQDPHNSPLHF
>TRBV15|TRBJ2-3|16|NA|NA
TGTGCCACCAGCCAAGAGATCCCAGGGATGTCTGATACGCAGTATTTT
CATSQEIPGMSDTQYF
>TRBV11-2|TRBJ1-1|15|NA|NA
TGTGCCAGCAGCTTACCGACCGACAGAGACACTGAAGCTTTCTTT
CASSLPTDRDTEAFF
>TRBV28|TRBJ1-1|16|NA|TRBD1
TGTGCCAGCACTCCCTCCCTGGGACAGGGAAGGACTGAAGCTTTCTTT
CASTPSLGQGRTEAFF
>TRBV11-2|TRBJ2-4|13|NA|NA
TGTGCCAGCAGTCGACAAACAGGGTGGGGTGTGTACTTC
CASSRQTGWGVYF
>TRBV2|TRBJ1-1|14|NA|NA
TGTGCCAGCAGTGACAGGGCCGCGAGGACTGAAGCTTTCTTT
CASSDRAARTEAFF
>TRBV2|TRBJ2-7|11|NA|NA
TGTGCCAGCGGGGGACTCTACGAGCAGTACTTC
CASGGLYEQYF
>TRBV29-1|TRBJ2-5|13|NA|NA
TGCAGCGCCGCTTGGGGAGTCGCAGAGACCCAGTACTTC
CSAAWGVAETQYF
>TRBV28|TRBJ2-3|17|NA|TRBD2
TGTGCCAGCAGTGGACTAGCGGGGGGAGCCAGCACAGATACGCAGTATTTT
CASSGLAGGASTDTQYF
>TRBV5-1|TRBJ2-2|17|NA|TRBD2
TGCGCCAGCAGCGCCACTAGCGGGGGGGCCGTAACCGGGGAGCTGTTTTTT
CASSATSGGAVTGELFF
>TRBV4-1|TRBJ2-7|15|NA|TRBD1
TGCGCCAGCAGTTCTACTCCCGGGACAGCCTACGAGCAGTACTTC
CASSSTPGTAYEQYF
>TRBV19|TRBJ2-7|15|NA|TRBD2
TGTGCCAGTAGTATAGGTGGTAGCGGGGCCTACGAGCAGTACTTC
CASSIGGSGAYEQYF
>TRBV6-1|TRBJ1-6|15|NA|NA
TGTGCCAGCAGTGAGGTTCGGGATGCGTATTCACCCCTCCACTTT
CASSEVRDAYSPLHF
>TRBV2|TRBJ1-2|13|NA|TRBD1
TGTGCCGGGAGACAGGGATTTAACTATGGCTACACCTTC
CAGRQGFNYGYTF
>TRBV6-4|TRBJ2-3|15|NA|TRBD1
TGTGCCAGCAGTGCGACAGGGGATCGCACAGATACGCAGTATTTT
CASSATGDRTDTQYF
>TRBV7-8|TRBJ1-5|16|NA|NA
TGTGCCAGCAGCCTGTTGGACAGAAATAGCAATCAGCCCCAGCATTTT
CASSLLDRNSNQPQHF
>TRBV5-1|TRBJ2-7|13|NA|TRBD1
TGCGCCAGCACTGGACAGGGTTTTCACGAGCAGTACTTC
CASTGQGFHEQYF
>TRBV4-2|TRBJ1-1|14|NA|NA
TGTGCCAGCAGCCATGTTATATCGAACACTGAAGCTTTCTTT
CASSHVISNTEAFF
>TRBV15|TRBJ1-1|14|NA|TRBD1
TGTGCCACCAGCGCCGGGACAGGGGCCACTGAAGCTTTCTTT
CATSAGTGATEAFF
>TRBV23-1|TRBJ1-6|20|NA|TRBD1
TGCGCCAGCAGTCAGCCTACCGGGACAGGCATATCAACCGGAAACTCACCCCTCCACTTT
CASSQPTGTGISTGNSPLHF
>TRBV18|TRBJ2-2|17|few|NA
TGTGCCAGCTCACCACGCCTCCGGGAGAAGAACACCGGGGAGCTGTTTTTT
CASSPRLREKNTGELFF
>TRBV12-5|TRBJ2-2|14|NA|NA
TGTGCTAGTGGTTTGGTCGGGGTCACCGGGGAGCTGTTTTTT
CASGLVGVTGELFF
>TRBV30|TRBJ1-2|13|NA|NA
TGTGCCTGGACCGGAGCAGGGCCAGGTGGCTACACCTTC
CAWTGAGPGGYTF
>TRBV7-8|TRBJ1-2|16|NA|TRBD1
TGTGCCAGCAGCTGGGATTGGACAGGGCTTCGGATTGGCTACACCTTC
CASSWDWTGLRIGYTF